The 30 T cell receptor beta chains listed next were all sequenced from one sample in a study of cytomegalovirus exposure and HLA in healthy donors. PCR employed 60 Vbeta and 13 Jbeta primers. Here immunoSEQ multiplex PCR was the method, and the copy in TCRdb shows in-frame clones only, minus some. Found here are about 200,000 clones, roughly 80% of them singletons; the top ten hold around 2.8%. Sequencing was done on a sample of PBMCs. The source of these receptors is a young man in good health and CMV-seronegative.

The gene calls are TRBV5-5 and TRBJ1-3; D gene uncertain. The V end was cut by 2 bases, the J end by 0 bases, with 6 bases between. CDR3 length: 14 residues. CDR1 and CDR2 (germline): SGHKS, YYEKEE (reference sequence). CDR3 coding DNA: TGTGCCAGCAGCTTCGGAGTCTCTGGAAACACCATATATTTT. The encoded protein is CASSFGVSGNTIYF.

V is TRBV5-6 and J is TRBJ1-2; weak D call: TRBD1 (6 bases). The CDR3 is 17 amino acids. Germline assignment: CDR1 SGHDT and CDR2 YYEEEE. The V end was cut by 2 bases, the J end by 2 bases, with 19 bases between. CDR3 DNA sequence: TGTGCCAGCAGCTTCCAGCTCGACAGGCTCGTGAACTATGGCTACACCTTC. Translating gives CASSFQLDRLVNYGYTF.

This chain joins TRBV7-2 and TRBJ2-7, with no clear D. Germline V gene sequence: CDR1 SGHTA, CDR2 FQGNSA. CDR3 length: 15 residues. Trimming cost V 5 bases and J 3 bases, with 17 bases left between them. The DNA for the CDR3 is TGTGCCAGCAGCCCCAAACGGGTTAGTCGCTACGAGCAGTACTTC. Encoded protein: CASSPKRVSRYEQYF. The full variable domain, rest sourced from reference TRBV7-2 and TRBJ2-7, is GAGVSQSPSNKVTEKGKDVELRCDPISGHTALYWYRQSLGQGLEFLIYFQGNSAPDKSGLPSDRFSAERTGGSVSTLTIQRTQQEDSAVYLCASSPKRVSRYEQYFGPGTRLTVT.

This clone was picked up one time. The rearrangement links TRBV5-1 to TRBJ2-3, with D maybe TRBD2 (6 bases). Per the germline V gene, CDR1 is SGHRS and CDR2 is YFSETQ. V was clipped by 0 bases and J by 3 bases, with 8 bases between them. The CDR3 is made up of 14 amino acids. The CDR3 reads CASSLDGGTDTQYF. DNA for the CDR3: TGCGCCAGCAGCTTGGATGGGGGGACAGATACGCAGTATTTT.

The chain links TRBV6-1 to TRBJ1-1, with D perhaps matching TRBD1 (6 bases). Germline CDR1 reads MNHNS; CDR2 reads SASEGT. Trimming pared 8 bases from V and 0 bases from J, leaving 16 bases between. The CDR3 sequence is 15 residues long. The CDR3 DNA reads TGTGCCAGCGTTCCAGGGGCTACGATGAACACTGAAGCTTTCTTT. Translation: CASVPGATMNTEAFF.

This chain links TRBV10-3 with TRBJ1-2, with a weak D call TRBD1 (5 bases). The CDR3 consists of 12 residues. V shed 4 bases and J shed 8 bases, with 11 bases lying between them. Germline CDR1 ENHRY, CDR2 SYGVKD. In DNA, the CDR3 is TGTGCCATCAGTGTCGGTGGGGCGGGCTACACCTTC. It translates to CAISVGGAGYTF.

This clone was picked up a small number of times. The chain employs TRBV4-2 and TRBJ1-6; D perhaps matches TRBD1 (6 bases). CDR3 length equals 18 residues. Trimming took 4 bases from V and 6 from J, leaving 22 bases between them. Looked up from germline, CDR1 is LGHNA and CDR2 is YNFKEQ. CDR3 in amino acids: CASSRTLGSGEPNSPLHF. The CDR3 DNA follows: TGTGCCAGCAGCCGAACCTTGGGTTCAGGGGAGCCTAATTCACCCCTCCACTTT.

The sample holds one count of this clone. The gene calls are TRBV30 and TRBJ2-2; the D gene is possibly TRBD1 (5 bases). Per germline, CDR1 GTSNPN and CDR2 SVGIG (reference sequence). The ends were cut back, 0 bases at V and 0 bases at J, with 17 bases in the middle. The CDR3 length is 18 residues. The CDR3 region has the DNA TGTGCCTGGAGTGTCCCATTCTCAGGGCCACCGAACACCGGGGAGCTGTTTTTT. This encodes CAWSVPFSGPPNTGELFF. The full variable domain, completed using reference TRBV30 and TRBJ2-2, is SQTIHQWPATLVQPVGSPLSLECTVEGTSNPNLYWYRQAAGRGLQLLFYSVGIGQISSEVPQNLSASRPQDRQFILSSKKLLLSDSGFYLCAWSVPFSGPPNTGELFFGEGSRLTVL.

The chain combines TRBV28 with TRBJ1-5; 9 bases are shared with TRBD1. This CDR3 region has 16 residues. The germline V gene has CDR1 MDHEN and CDR2 SYDVKM. The V segment lost 3 bases and the J segment 2 bases; nucleotides outside the gene matches: 5. The CDR3 region has the DNA TGTGCCAGCAGTTTGGGGACAGGGAGCGGCAATCAGCCCCAGCATTTT. It yields the protein CASSLGTGSGNQPQHF.

The chain is built from TRBV29-1 and TRBJ2-1; tentatively, D is TRBD1 (6 bases). CDR3 length: 15 amino acids. CDR1 and CDR2 from the germline V gene are SQVTM and ANQGSEA. V lost 3 bases and J lost 0, with 12 bases in between. CDR3 protein: CSVEGAPSSYNEQFF. The DNA for the CDR3 is TGCAGCGTTGAGGGGGCTCCGTCCTCCTACAATGAGCAGTTCTTC.

V usage is TRBV5-4 and J usage is TRBJ2-6; D call uncertain. This CDR3 spans 16 amino acids. The V gene lost 3 bases and the J gene lost 1 base, with 11 bases spanning the gap. Looked up from germline, CDR1 is SGHNT and CDR2 is YYREEE (reference sequence). CDR3 coding DNA: TGTGCCAGCAGCTGGGCTTCGATTTCTGGGGCCAACGTCCTGACTTTC. It translates to CASSWASISGANVLTF.

V and J are TRBV7-9 and TRBJ2-7; possibly TRBD1 for D (5 bases). The length of the CDR3 is 13 residues. The ends were cut back, 4 bases at V and 1 base at J, with 8 bases in the middle. Germline CDR1 and CDR2: SEHNR and FQNEAQ (reference sequence). CDR3 coding DNA: TGTGCCAGCAGCTCGCCAGGGTCCTACGAGCAGTACTTC. It codes for CASSSPGSYEQYF.

The genes are TRBV7-9 and TRBJ1-2; D not certain. The CDR3 totals 15 residues. V was shortened by 5 bases and J by 4 bases, with 17 bases between the two germline ends. Germline V lookup: CDR1 SEHNR, CDR2 FQNEAQ (reference sequence). The CDR3 loop is CASSLQTGEGYGYTF. For the CDR3, the DNA is TGTGCCAGCAGCCTCCAGACCGGGGAAGGCTATGGCTACACCTTC.

V gene TRBV6-5 combines with J gene TRBJ1-1; the D is unclear. This CDR3 spans 14 amino acids. CDR1 and CDR2 from the germline V gene are MNHEY and SVGAGI. Deletions cut 4 bases from V and 1 base from J, with 10 bases between. CDR3 coding DNA: TGTGCCAGCAGTTGGAGTACTGAGAACACTGAAGCTTTCTTT. Its translation: CASSWSTENTEAFF.

The CDR3 protein is CASSFVAGGGGYTF. CDR3 sequence (DNA): TGTGCCAGCAGTTTCGTGGCAGGGGGCGGGGGCTACACCTTC. The chain links TRBV28 to TRBJ1-2; 8 nucleotides align to TRBD1. Losses at the gene ends were 3 bases for V and 8 bases for J; bases not matched to a gene: 8. The CDR3 extends over 14 amino acids. The germline V gene has CDR1 MDHEN and CDR2 SYDVKM.

The chain joins TRBV5-1 to TRBJ2-7, with TRBD1 matching over 9 bases. V gave up 5 bases and J gave up 7 bases; unmatched junction bases: 10. Germline CDR1 SGHRS, CDR2 YFSETQ. CDR3 length: 14 amino acids. In nucleotides, the CDR3 is TGCGCCAGCAGAAAGGGACAGGGAGTTCGTGAGCAGTACTTC. Protein product: CASRKGQGVREQYF.

The chain is built from TRBV19 and TRBJ2-1, with D uncertain. The CDR3 contains 13 residues. Trimming took off 5 bases at V and 3 bases at J, with 8 bases between the two ends. Germline V lookup: CDR1 LNHDA, CDR2 SQIVND (reference sequence). The CDR3 protein is CASSYSGYNEQFF. The CDR3 DNA follows: TGTGCCAGTAGTTATAGTGGCTACAATGAGCAGTTCTTC.

CDR3 sequence: CASSIEVSRSQPQHF. In nucleotides, the CDR3 is TGTGCCAGTAGTATTGAGGTTTCTAGAAGTCAGCCCCAGCATTTT. The V call is TRBV19, the J call TRBJ1-5; D is undetermined. Germline CDR1 reads LNHDA; CDR2 reads SQIVND (reference sequence). V lost 3 bases to trimming and J lost 6 bases, with 15 bases between them. The CDR3 spans 15 residues.

The CDR3 nucleotides read TGTGCCAGCAGCCGCCGATCAGGGAATGAAAAACTGTTTTTT. Amino acid sequence: CASSRRSGNEKLFF. The V call is TRBV27, the J call TRBJ1-4, with a weak D call TRBD1 (5 bases). Germline CDR1 is MNHEY and CDR2 is SMNVEV (reference sequence). This CDR3 has 14 amino acids. Trimming pared 6 bases from V and 5 bases from J, leaving 13 bases between.

The chain is built from TRBV27 and TRBJ1-5, with 9 bases fitting TRBD1. Germline lookup yields CDR1 MNHEY and CDR2 SMNVEV (reference sequence). The ends lost 5 bases at V and 6 bases at J; junction bases unmatched: 8. There are 15 residues in the CDR3. The DNA of the CDR3 is TGTGCCAGCAGTCCGGGACAGGGACTGAGTCAGCCCCAGCATTTT. Translation: CASSPGQGLSQPQHF.

The J gene is TRBJ1-2, the V gene TRBV6-5, with D unclear. The CDR3 totals 13 residues. Germline V gene data show CDR1 as MNHEY and CDR2 as SVGAGI. The ends were cut back, 5 bases at V and 2 bases at J, with 9 bases in the middle. The CDR3 nucleotides read TGTGCCAGCAGTGCCAGGAACAACTATGGCTACACCTTC. It translates to CASSARNNYGYTF.

The chain has TRBV9 and TRBJ2-1; 7 bases are a match to TRBD1. Per germline, CDR1 SGDLS and CDR2 YYNGEE. CDR3 length: 13 amino acids. V was clipped by 6 bases and J by 5 bases; unmatched bases: 5. The CDR3 DNA reads TGTGCCAGCACCGGGACAGACGACAATGAGCAGTTCTTC. Translation: CASTGTDDNEQFF.

The V call is TRBV6-5, the J call TRBJ1-6; D is undetermined. Trimming removed 0 bases from V and 10 bases from J, with 10 bases in between. This CDR3 is built from 14 residues. Germline CDR1 MNHEY, CDR2 SVGAGI. CDR3 in DNA: TGTGCCAGCAGTTACTCGCGGGGTGGCTCACCCCTCCACTTT. Translated: CASSYSRGGSPLHF.

The table lists this clone with a few counts. The chain employs TRBV18 and TRBJ1-5; 8 nucleotides agree with TRBD1. This CDR3 region has 14 residues. Germline trimming cut 3 bases from V and 3 bases from J; bases unmatched to any gene: 1. Germline V gene sequence: CDR1 KGHSH, CDR2 LQKENI. The CDR3 reads CASSPDRDNQPQHF. The CDR3 region has the DNA TGTGCCAGCTCACCGGACAGGGACAATCAGCCCCAGCATTTT.

This sequence joins TRBV4-3 and TRBJ1-2; unclear D gene. The V and J ends lost 0 bases and 4 bases respectively, with 12 bases between them. Germline loops: CDR1 LGHNA, CDR2 YSLEER. The CDR3 extends over 15 amino acids. In nucleotides, the CDR3 is TGCGCCAGCAGCCAAGATGCAGAGGGTTCCTATGGCTACACCTTC. This gives the protein CASSQDAEGSYGYTF.

This clone appeared a single time. This rearrangement joins TRBV5-6 to TRBJ1-2; D might be TRBD1 (6 bases). Germline V gene lookup returns CDR1 SGHDT and CDR2 YYEEEE. This CDR3 spans 14 amino acids. V lost 5 bases and J 0 bases, leaving 11 bases between the germline ends. The chain's CDR3 is CASRRQVPNYGYTF. Written as DNA, the CDR3 is TGTGCCAGCAGACGACAGGTACCTAACTATGGCTACACCTTC.

The chain couples TRBV2 to TRBJ1-5, with a weak D call TRBD1 (6 bases). CDR3 length: 16 amino acids. CDR1 and CDR2 from the germline V gene are SNHLY and FYNNEI. The V gene lost 6 bases and the J gene lost 7 bases, with 22 bases spanning the gap. CDR3 in DNA: TGTGCCAGCAGGTCGGGCAGGGGCGGGCAAGGACAGCCCCAGCATTTT. Amino acid sequence: CASRSGRGGQGQPQHF. Supplemented by reference TRBV2 and TRBJ1-5, the full variable domain reads EPEVTQTPSHQVTQMGQEVILRCVPISNHLYFYWYRQILGQKVEFLVSFYNNEISEKSEIFDDQFSVERPDGSNFTLKIRSTKLEDSAMYFCASRSGRGGQGQPQHFGDGTRLSIL.

CDR3 in DNA: TGTGCCAGCAGCGCCCTAGCGGGGGTGAACACCGGGGAGCTGTTTTTT. Translating it yields CASSALAGVNTGELFF. The chain is built from TRBV7-3 and TRBJ2-2, with TRBD2 matching over 10 bases. This CDR3 region has 16 residues. The V gene's germline CDR1 is SGHTA and CDR2 FQGTGA. Trimming took 5 bases from V and 1 from J; bases not matched to a gene: 4.

This rearrangement joins TRBV13 to TRBJ2-1, with a possible D match to TRBD2 (6 bases). V was trimmed by 5 bases and J by 5 bases, leaving 10 bases between them. Per the germline V gene, CDR1 is PRHDT and CDR2 is FYEKMQ (reference sequence). The CDR3 totals 13 residues. The chain's CDR3 is CASSPGSHNEQFF. CDR3 sequence (DNA): TGTGCCAGCAGCCCCGGGAGCCACAATGAGCAGTTCTTC.

The chain recombines TRBV27 with TRBJ2-3; 8 bases agree with TRBD2. The CDR3 totals 14 residues. J was trimmed by 6 bases and V by 2 bases; bases with no gene match: 4. Germline CDR1 MNHEY, CDR2 SMNVEV (reference sequence). The CDR3 here is CASSLGGGRDTQYF. Written as DNA, the CDR3 is TGTGCCAGCAGTTTAGGCGGGGGGCGGGATACGCAGTATTTT.